The present entry profiles one TCR beta chain with its context. Its target is unknown. This entry belongs to a study of shared clonotypes between healthy human individuals. Study summary: For every donor, three CD4 naive, three CD4 memory, two CD8 naive and one CD8 memory plates were used.

Regarding the study as a whole: Memory subsets generally showed lower estimated richness than naive subsets.

Assay: immunoSEQ multiplex PCR; the TCRdb copy retains only in-frame clones and omits some. This table holds around 2,000,000 clones, 95% found once. The authors divided CD4+ cells into CD45RA+ naive and CD45RA-negative memory subsets. With 0 bases removed from V and 0 bases from J, the gap between germline ends came to 27 bases. The length of the CDR3 is 21 residues. The V gene's germline CDR1 is SGHTA and CDR2 FQGNSA. Sequencing input: naive CD4+ T cells sorted from blood. Subset defined: CD45RA+ positively selected. V is TRBV7-2 and J is TRBJ2-7, with D perhaps matching TRBD1 or TRBD2 (8 bases each). This TCR derives from a man aged 18 to 29 in good health. The CDR3 loop reads CASSLAPTGAPSGSSSYEQYF. Written as DNA, the CDR3 is TGTGCCAGCAGCTTAGCGCCGACAGGGGCGCCTAGCGGGTCGAGCTCCTACGAGCAGTACTTC.